A selection of T cell receptor beta chains follows, all from one sample in a study of T cell repertoires in cytomegalovirus infection. TCRdb re-analysed the reads in MiXCR, keeping a single row per CDR3 protein. The data contain 450,000 to 650,000 distinct CDR3 sequences, under 45% of them singletons. These receptors have no identified antigens. The specimen was cultured PBMCs, collected from culture after CMV antigen stimulation. These receptors were taken from a human donor in good health (CMV status not recorded). Some clones in this sample may be carry-over from other donors' samples. Each CDR3 is given with its conserved first and last residue. D genes are given only for firm matches. Clone size, where shown, is once, few, many, or a class for clones that have expanded.

D gene,V gene,clone size,J gene,CDR3 length,CDR3 DNA,CDR3 protein
.,TRBV7-2,few,TRBJ1-5,14,TGTGCCAGCAGCCCGACAGCCCTAAATCGGCCCCAGCATTTT,CASSPTALNRPQHF
.,TRBV12-5,once,TRBJ2-3,13,TGTGCTAGTGGTTTAAACCCCCCAGATACGCAGTATTTT,CASGLNPPDTQYF
.,TRBV20-1,once,TRBJ2-5,15,TGCAGTGCCAGCGATGGCATTGCCGGGGAAGAGACCCAGTACTTC,CSASDGIAGEETQYF
.,TRBV2,few,TRBJ1-5,14,TGTGCCAGCAGCCAGACGGACGGTAATCAGCCCCAGCATTTT,CASSQTDGNQPQHF
.,TRBV20-1,few,TRBJ1-3,14,TGCAGTGCTATCGGGACACTCTCTGGAAACACCATATATTTT,CSAIGTLSGNTIYF
.,TRBV7-9,.,TRBJ2-5,15,TGTGCCAGCAGCTCGTGGGACCACCTGCAAGAGACCCAGTACTTC,CASSSWDHLQETQYF
TRBD1,TRBV5-6,.,TRBJ2-5,16,TGTGCCAGCAGCTTGCTGTATTTGCAGGGGGCAGAGACCCAGTACTTC,CASSLLYLQGAETQYF
TRBD2,TRBV18,once,TRBJ2-1,18,TGTGCCAGCTCACACCAGTTAACTAGCGGGAGGGCCTTCAATGAGCAGTTCTTC,CASSHQLTSGRAFNEQFF
.,TRBV7-9,.,TRBJ2-6,18,TGTGCCAGCAGCTTTCCCGGTATAGGGAGGTCGGTGGCCAACGTCCTGACTTTC,CASSFPGIGRSVANVLTF
TRBD2,TRBV12-3/TRBV12-4,few,TRBJ2-7,15,TGTGCCAGCAGTCAGGCCCCTAGCGGCTCCTACGAGCAGTACTTC,CASSQAPSGSYEQYF
TRBD1,TRBV12-5,.,TRBJ1-1,17,TGTGCTAGTGGTGCGGACCGGGGGACAGAAAGGAACACTGAAGCTTTCTTT,CASGADRGTERNTEAFF
TRBD2,TRBV6-6,.,TRBJ2-3,15,TGTGCCAGCAGTTCGGGGGGATCCTACACAGATACGCAGTATTTT,CASSSGGSYTDTQYF
.,TRBV19,.,TRBJ2-1,14,TGTGCCAGTAGTACTTGGGGCACTGATTATGAGCAGTTCTTC,CASSTWGTDYEQFF
.,TRBV7-8,.,TRBJ1-2,15,TGTGCCAGCAGCCCCCGTCGATCAGGGAGATATGGCTACACCTTC,CASSPRRSGRYGYTF
.,TRBV27,.,TRBJ2-3,11,TGTGCCAGCACCCGGGGAGTTACGCAGTATTTT,CASTRGVTQYF
TRBD2,TRBV7-9,.,TRBJ2-7,16,TGTGCCAGCATCGGGGGGCGACTAGCGGGGGGCTACGAGCAGTACTTC,CASIGGRLAGGYEQYF
TRBD2,TRBV4-3,.,TRBJ2-1,17,TGCGCCAGCAGCCAAGTAGTGGGTAGCGGGTGGATGAATGAGCAGTTCTTC,CASSQVVGSGWMNEQFF
.,TRBV6-2/TRBV6-3,.,TRBJ2-5,16,TGTGCCAGCAGCCGCTCCGTAACAGGAAGTTTAGAGACCCAGTACTTC,CASSRSVTGSLETQYF
.,TRBV20-1,.,TRBJ1-1,15,TGCAGTGCTAGGTCCCCCTTCGGTGGGGACACTGAAGCTTTCTTT,CSARSPFGGDTEAFF
.,TRBV28,.,TRBJ2-2,17,TGTGCCAGCAGTGATCCACAGGGACGGGGTTACACCGGGGAGCTGTTTTTT,CASSDPQGRGYTGELFF